A single sample is the source of the 30 T cell receptor beta chains below, sequenced in a study of T cells in Graves' hyperthyroidism and ophthalmopathy. RNA transcripts provided the source from which TCR beta CDR3 regions were amplified. When the TCR CDR3 underwent first-round RT-PCR, the HTBI primer set was used. One entry per CDR3 protein results from TCRdb running MiXCR on the multiplex PCR reads. The sample contains roughly 570,000 distinct CDR3 sequences, roughly 50% of which appear only once. Source material: peripheral blood or thyroid tissue (not recorded which). All receptors come from a woman in her late teens or twenties with Graves' hyperthyroidism.

The chain joins TRBV7-2 to TRBJ2-7; 9 bases agree with TRBD2. The V gene end was trimmed by 3 bases and the J gene end by 9 bases; junction bases not matched to a gene: 15. From germline, CDR1 is SGHTA and CDR2 FQGNSA. The CDR3 extends over 16 amino acids. This CDR3 reads CASSLGAGGYPDTQYF. The CDR3 DNA reads TGTGCCAGCAGCTTGGGTGCGGGAGGGTACCCAGATACGCAGTACTTC.

The chain links TRBV6-2 or TRBV6-3 to TRBJ2-7; 7 positions match TRBD2. Germline V gene lookup returns CDR1 MNHEY and CDR2 SVGEGT. The CDR3 contains 14 residues. J was trimmed by 4 bases and V by 8 bases; bases with no gene match: 11. For the CDR3, the DNA is TGTGCCAGCGGACTAGAACCTATCTCTTACGAGCAGTACTTC. Encoded protein: CASGLEPISYEQYF.

This clonotype came up many times. The V call is TRBV19, the J call TRBJ2-7, with 9 bases matching TRBD1. This CDR3 is built from 15 residues. CDR1 is LNHDA, CDR2 SQIVND, per germline (reference sequence). J gave up 1 base and V 2 bases, and 3 bases lay outside the gene matches. In nucleotides, the CDR3 is TGTGCCAGTAGTATAAGGGGACAGGGATCCTACGAGCAGTACTTC. Amino acid sequence: CASSIRGQGSYEQYF.

Ten or more counts support this clonotype. V is TRBV19 and J is TRBJ1-1, with no clear D. The CDR3 loop spans 14 amino acids. Germline loops: CDR1 LNHDA, CDR2 SQIVND (reference sequence). V was shortened by 5 bases and J by 4 bases, with 14 bases between the two germline ends. The CDR3 reads CASSVSPVITEAFF. CDR3 bases: TGTGCCAGTAGTGTCAGTCCTGTGATCACTGAAGCTTTCTTT.

This clonotype came up once. Likely a read error: the CDR3 ends without its conserved phenylalanine or tryptophan. This chain joins TRBV2 and TRBJ2-1; 9 bases match TRBD2. CDR3 size: 16 residues. Germline V gene sequence: CDR1 SNHLY, CDR2 FYNNEI. The J segment lost 3 bases and the V segment lost 4 bases, leaving 7 bases of the junction unmatched. CDR3 sequence reads: CASSARGLAIYNEQFL. Here the CDR3 DNA reads TGTGCCAGCAGTGCTCGCGGACTAGCGATCTACAATGAGCAGTTCCTC.

J is TRBJ2-5 and V is TRBV7-2; tentative D call: TRBD2 (6 bases). Trimming stripped 7 bases from V and 7 bases from J, with 22 bases between. Looked up from germline, CDR1 is SGHTA and CDR2 is FQGNSA. The CDR3 contains 15 residues. Written as DNA, the CDR3 is TGTGCCAGCACACAGACTGGCGGACGGGGAGGGACCCAGTACTTC. Its translation: CASTQTGGRGGTQYF. Based on the CDR3 plus reference TRBV7-2 and TRBJ2-5, the full variable domain is GAGVSQSPSNKVTEKGKDVELRCDPISGHTALYWYRQSLGQGLEFLIYFQGNSAPDKSGLPSDRFSAERTGGSVSTLTIQRTQQEDSAVYLCASTQTGGRGGTQYFGPGTRLLVL.

The chain has TRBV20-1 and TRBJ2-7, with D perhaps matching TRBD2 (5 bases). The J call could be wrong; TRBJ2-1 is a better fit for the DNA end. The CDR3 has 14 residues. Germline assignment: CDR1 DFQATT and CDR2 SNEGSKA (reference sequence). In DNA form, the CDR3 reads TGCAGTGCTTCTGAGGGAGCGACTTACAATGAGCAGTTCTTC. It codes for CSASEGATYNEQFF.

This clonotype was detected ten times or more. The chain has TRBV12-3 or TRBV12-4 and TRBJ1-1, with a tentative D call TRBD1 (6 bases). V lost 6 bases, J lost 2 bases, and 13 bases lay in between. The CDR3 is 14 residues long. In DNA, the CDR3 is TGTGCCAGCAGGGGGGACAAACTAAACACTGAAGCTTTCTTT. Translating it yields CASRGDKLNTEAFF.

This clonotype was counted many times. CDR3 sequence (DNA): TGTGCCAGCAGCTTAGGGGCAGGGGGCAATCAGCCCCAGCATTTT. This sequence encodes CASSLGAGGNQPQHF. This sequence joins TRBV13 and TRBJ1-5, with D possibly TRBD1 on 6 matching bases. Per the germline V gene, CDR1 is PRHDT and CDR2 is FYEKMQ (reference sequence). The CDR3 is 15 amino acids. Trimming took 0 bases from V and 2 from J, leaving 8 bases between them.

V gene TRBV12-3 or TRBV12-4 combines with J gene TRBJ1-6, with TRBD1 matching over 9 bases. This CDR3 is built from 16 residues. V shed 7 bases and J 7 bases; nucleotides not matched to a gene: 11. DNA of the CDR3: TGTGCCAGCACTGGTACCGGGACAGGGTCGAATTCACCCCTCCACTTT. Protein sequence: CASTGTGTGSNSPLHF.

The sample holds many counts of this clonotype. The chain links TRBV5-1 to TRBJ1-1; D is ambiguous. Germline V gene sequence: CDR1 SGHRS, CDR2 YFSETQ. The CDR3 consists of 13 residues. Trimming took 4 bases from V and 2 from J, leaving 9 bases between them. The CDR3 DNA reads TGCGCCAGCAGCCCCGACTTCAACACTGAAGCTTTCTTT. Translated: CASSPDFNTEAFF.

About this clonotype itself: A read error may explain this, as a much larger clone is one base away. This chain joins TRBV11-1 and TRBJ1-5; D may be TRBD1 (5 bases). Per germline, CDR1 SGHAT and CDR2 FQDESV (reference sequence). The CDR3 consists of 14 residues. V dropped 8 bases and J dropped 2 bases, with 13 bases sitting between them. The CDR3 sequence is CASAGGVGNQPQHF. In DNA form, the CDR3 reads TGTGCCAGCGCGGGGGGGGTTGGCAATCAGCCCCAGCATTTT.

This clonotype was recorded at least ten times. The chain has TRBV10-2 and TRBJ2-7; D perhaps matches TRBD2 (6 bases). The germline V gene encodes CDR1 WSHSY and CDR2 SAAADI. With 11 bases removed from V and 2 bases from J, the gap between germline ends came to 16 bases. The CDR3 is 13 amino acids. The CDR3 coding sequence is TGCGCCGCGAGGTTAGCGGACCCCTACGAGCAGTACTTC. Its translation is CAARLADPYEQYF.

CDR3 sequence (DNA): TGTGCCAGCTCATACGGACTAGCGGGATCCACCGGGGAGCTGTTTTTT. It specifies CASSYGLAGSTGELFF. V usage is TRBV18 and J usage is TRBJ2-2; TRBD2 aligns across 12 bases. Looked up from germline, CDR1 is KGHSH and CDR2 is LQKENI. The CDR3 is made up of 16 amino acids. After removal of 5 bases from V and 4 bases from J, the junction contained 5 bases not matched to a gene.

This clonotype was observed at least ten times. The V call is TRBV4-3, the J call TRBJ1-1; 8 nucleotides align to TRBD1. The CDR3 spans 15 residues. Trimming cost V 1 base and J 4 bases; bases outside gene matches: 5. Germline V CDR1 and CDR2: LGHNA, YSLEER. CDR3 DNA: TGCGCCAGCAGCCAAGCAACAGGGGGGGTCACTGAAGCTTTCTTT. Protein product: CASSQATGGVTEAFF.

The chain joins TRBV11-1 to TRBJ1-2, with D uncertain. In germline, CDR1 is SGHAT, CDR2 FQDESV (reference sequence). This CDR3 has 14 amino acids. Trimming left V 5 bases short and J 4 bases short, with 14 bases between. As DNA, the CDR3 is TGTGCCAGCAGCGCAATAGAGTTGGTCTATGGCTACACCTTC. Translating gives CASSAIELVYGYTF.

The J gene is TRBJ1-1, the V gene TRBV29-1, with D unresolved. The CDR3 covers 12 residues. CDR1 is SQVTM and CDR2 is ANQGSEA in the germline V gene. Trimming took 8 bases from V and 1 from J, leaving 11 bases between them. The CDR3 loop is CSLPAGNTEAFF. DNA for the CDR3: TGCAGCCTCCCCGCCGGGAACACTGAAGCTTTCTTT.

V is TRBV7-9 and J is TRBJ2-7; weak D call: TRBD1 (5 bases). CDR3 length: 15 residues. CDR1 SEHNR and CDR2 FQNEAQ come from the germline V gene (reference sequence). Trimming removed 4 bases at V and 5 bases at J, with 18 bases between. CDR3 DNA sequence: TGTGCCAGCAGCTATGCCGGCAGGGTTGGAGACGAGCAGTACTTC. Amino acid sequence: CASSYAGRVGDEQYF.

Here the CDR3 reads CSAFVGEADTQYF. In nucleotides, the CDR3 is TGCAGTGCATTTGTGGGAGAGGCAGATACGCAGTATTTT. J is TRBJ2-3 and V is TRBV20-1, with D perhaps TRBD2 (5 bases). V was shortened by 6 bases and J by 4 bases, with 14 bases between the two germline ends. This CDR3 is built from 13 residues. Germline-derived CDR1 and CDR2 are DFQATT and SNEGSKA (reference sequence).

The chain links TRBV7-8 to TRBJ2-7; 9 nucleotides match TRBD2. Germline V gene sequence: CDR1 SGHVS, CDR2 FQNEAQ. The CDR3 length is 17 residues. Trimming removed 5 bases from V and 5 bases from J; junction bases left unmatched: 16. The chain's CDR3 is CASSPTRAGGPSDEQYF. The CDR3 region has the DNA TGTGCCAGCAGCCCGACCCGGGCGGGAGGGCCTTCAGACGAGCAGTACTTC.

This clonotype was seen only a few times. The chain combines TRBV24-1 with TRBJ2-5; D is undetermined. The CDR3 has 12 amino acids. V gave up 2 bases and J gave up 5 bases, with 5 bases separating them. Germline assignment: CDR1 KGHDR and CDR2 SFDVKD. The CDR3, as DNA: TGTGCCACCAGTGATTCATGGGAGACCCAGTACTTC. Its protein product is CATSDSWETQYF.

The chain employs TRBV10-3 and TRBJ1-2; D call uncertain. CDR1 ENHRY and CDR2 SYGVKD come from the germline V gene. Trimming removed 3 bases at V and 4 bases at J, with 15 bases between. There are 15 residues in the CDR3. CDR3 in amino acids: CAISEWWELVYGYTF. In DNA form, the CDR3 reads TGTGCCATCAGTGAATGGTGGGAACTAGTCTATGGCTACACCTTC.

This sequence joins TRBV19 and TRBJ1-5; TRBD1 might be the D (5 bases). This CDR3 comprises 16 residues. The germline V gene encodes CDR1 LNHDA and CDR2 SQIVND (reference sequence). V lost 3 bases, J lost 5 bases, and 17 bases lay in between. This CDR3 reads CASSIWTLIDDQPQHF. The DNA of the CDR3 is TGTGCCAGTAGTATCTGGACACTTATTGACGATCAGCCCCAGCATTTT. Full variable domain (remainder filled in from reference TRBV19 and TRBJ1-5): DGGITQSPKYLFRKEGQNVTLSCEQNLNHDAMYWYRQDPGQGLRLIYYSQIVNDFQKGDIAEGYSVSREKKESFPLTVTSAQKNPTAFYLCASSIWTLIDDQPQHFGDGTRLSIL.

The genes are TRBV6-5 and TRBJ1-5; D remains ambiguous. The CDR3 consists of 17 residues. The ends were cut back, 2 bases at V and 0 bases at J, with 14 bases in the middle. From germline, CDR1 is MNHEY and CDR2 SVGAGI. CDR3 coding DNA: TGTGCCAGCAGTTACCCCAGGATGGCGATTAGCAATCAGCCCCAGCATTTT. Translated, it gives CASSYPRMAISNQPQHF.

A few counts support this clonotype. The chain has TRBV2 and TRBJ2-3; 12 nucleotides align to TRBD2. The trim removed 4 bases at V and 0 bases at J, leaving 14 bases unmatched. The CDR3 spans 20 residues. The germline CDR1 and CDR2 sequences are SNHLY and FYNNEI. In DNA, the CDR3 is TGTGCCAGCAGTGGCCCGGGACTAGCGGGTTCGCAAACTAGCACAGATACGCAGTATTTT. Translated: CASSGPGLAGSQTSTDTQYF.

This rearrangement joins TRBV7-2 to TRBJ1-1, with 7 bases aligning to TRBD1. V lost 1 base and J lost 11; bases outside the gene matches: 4. Germline V gene data show CDR1 as SGHTA and CDR2 as FQGNSA. CDR3 length equals 12 residues. CDR3 sequence reads: CASSLGGTAAFF. Written as DNA, the CDR3 is TGTGCCAGCAGCTTAGGTGGGACAGCTGCTTTCTTT.

At least ten counts were recorded for this clonotype. The chain carries TRBV15 and TRBJ2-7; 10 bases align to TRBD1. Germline trimming cut 3 bases from V and 0 bases from J; bases unmatched to any gene: 2. Germline CDR1 reads LNHNV; CDR2 reads YYDKDF (reference sequence). The CDR3 runs to 15 residues. In nucleotides, the CDR3 is TGTGCCACCAGCAGGGACAGGGGGGACTCCTACGAGCAGTACTTC. Its translation is CATSRDRGDSYEQYF.

This clonotype was seen at least ten times. The V and J genes are TRBV2 and TRBJ2-2, with D hard to call. Germline CDR1 is SNHLY and CDR2 is FYNNEI. Trimming left V 4 bases short and J 2 bases short, with 8 bases between. The length of the CDR3 is 14 residues. CDR3 sequence reads: CASSVTVNTGELFF. As DNA, the CDR3 is TGTGCCAGCAGTGTTACAGTTAACACCGGGGAGCTGTTTTTT.

This clonotype was seen ten or more times. This chain joins TRBV6-5 and TRBJ1-2; 8 nucleotides line up with TRBD1. The V segment lost 1 base and the J segment 4 bases; nucleotides outside the gene matches: 5. Per germline, CDR1 MNHEY and CDR2 SVGAGI. CDR3 length: 15 amino acids. The CDR3 DNA follows: TGTGCCAGCAGTTACTTCGCAGGGGGCGGCTATGGCTACACCTTC. Protein: CASSYFAGGGYGYTF.

CDR3 bases: TGTGCCAGCAGTTACTCGAATCTCGGAACAGGGCAGTACTTC. Protein sequence: CASSYSNLGTGQYF. The rearrangement uses TRBV6-5 and TRBJ2-5; possible D gene TRBD1, 6 bases. The germline gives CDR1 MNHEY, CDR2 SVGAGI. CDR3 length: 14 amino acids. V lost 0 bases and J 11 bases, leaving 16 bases between the germline ends.